One sample yielded the 5 T cell receptor beta chains listed below, sequenced in a study of T-cell memory formation after mild COVID-19 (TCRdb year 2021). The library was generated by 5' RACE. The listed sequencing device is Illumina NovaSeq 6000. Starting from the raw public reads, TCRdb applied fastp trimming at Q25, assembled clones with MiXCR and retained in-frame beta chains. CDR3 protein sequences are deduplicated, and each keeps its most common genes and DNA. A total of about 470,000 distinct CDR3 sequences appear in this sample, roughly 23% of them only once. Around 13% of the sample goes to the ten largest clones. Sequences were obtained from PBMCs or a T cell subset sorted from them (not recorded which). The origin of the receptors is an adult woman who had mild COVID-19 (a few samples of this study predate the infection). The sample titles of this study are shuffled in the database, so cell type and time point are left out; the donor was told from shared clones.

CDR3 sequence (DNA): TGTGCCAGCAGCGTAGAGGGACTAGCGGGAGTCCCCTACAATGAGCAGTTCTTC. Translation: CASSVEGLAGVPYNEQFF. This chain uses TRBV9 with TRBJ2-1; 14 bases match TRBD2. V gave up 0 bases and J gave up 2 bases; unmatched junction bases: 4. CDR1 SGDLS and CDR2 YYNGEE come from the germline V gene. CDR3 length: 18 residues.

This chain links TRBV12-3 or TRBV12-4 with TRBJ1-6, with TRBD1 as a possible D gene (6 bases). The CDR3 sequence is 14 residues long. Trimming removed 6 bases from V and 9 bases from J, with 15 bases in between. The CDR3 DNA sequence: TGTGCCAGCAGCCGCCGACAGGCTGGTTCACCCCTCCACTTT. Its protein is CASSRRQAGSPLHF.

The chain couples TRBV24-1 to TRBJ2-7, with D possibly being TRBD1 (6 bases). V was clipped by 3 bases and J by 3 bases, with 14 bases between them. The germline V gene encodes CDR1 KGHDR and CDR2 SFDVKD. The CDR3 loop spans 15 amino acids. The chain's CDR3 is CATSDTGQGGYEQYF. In DNA form, the CDR3 reads TGTGCCACCAGTGATACTGGACAAGGGGGCTACGAGCAGTACTTC.

CDR3 in DNA: TGTGCCAGCAGCTTAACAGGGGGATCGGAGACCCAGTACTTC. Its translation: CASSLTGGSETQYF. The chain joins TRBV7-9 to TRBJ2-5, with TRBD1 matching over 8 bases. The length of the CDR3 is 14 residues. Germline CDR1 SEHNR, CDR2 FQNEAQ (reference sequence). V was pared by 2 bases and J by 5 bases, with 4 bases of the junction left unmatched.

This clonotype was seen a handful of times. The rearrangement uses TRBV30 and TRBJ2-2; 7 bases map to TRBD1. Germline loops: CDR1 GTSNPN, CDR2 SVGIG (reference sequence). This CDR3 is 15 amino acids long. Trimming at V came to 0 bases and at J to 7 bases, leaving 8 bases not matched to a gene. CDR3 region: CAWSVRGGANGELFF. CDR3 DNA sequence: TGTGCCTGGAGTGTACGAGGGGGCGCAAACGGGGAGCTGTTTTTT. The whole variable domain, remainder taken from reference TRBV30 and TRBJ2-2, is SQTIHQWPATLVQPVGSPLSLECTVEGTSNPNLYWYRQAAGRGLQLLFYSVGIGQISSEVPQNLSASRPQDRQFILSSKKLLLSDSGFYLCAWSVRGGANGELFFGEGSRLTVL.